This TCR beta chain was identified during a study of T cells in Graves' hyperthyroidism and ophthalmopathy. Regarding the study as a whole: Blood also showed most of the thyroid clonotypes that were expanded above 0.001.

Patients were aged 18 to 65, had disease duration under 2 months, and had newly diagnosed hyperthyroidism. Patients showing uncontrolled infection, other autoimmune disease, pregnancy or lactation were ineligible. Diagnoses used clinical symptoms, serum thyroxine and TRAb, thyroid ultrasound and orbital computed tomography. This clonotype was seen a few times. Its antigen is currently unknown. Germline V gene lookup returns CDR1 MNHGY and CDR2 SVAAGI. This CDR3 region has 13 residues. V was cut by 4 bases and J by 4 bases, with 9 bases left in between. Amplified regions were TCR beta CDR3 sequences from RNA transcripts. First-round RT-PCR of the TCR CDR3 relied on the HTBI primer set. Via MiXCR, TCRdb re-called the multiplex PCR reads, giving one row per CDR3 protein. Among over 450,000 distinct CDR3 sequences listed, about an eighth were seen once.

Sequenced: blood. This sequence was found in a woman under 30 with Graves' hyperthyroidism. The chain joins TRBV6-9 to TRBJ2-3; D is unresolved. As DNA, the CDR3 is TGTGCCAGCAGTTCCCCAAACGCAGATACGCAGTATTTT. Translated: CASSSPNADTQYF.